Presented here are 10 T cell receptor beta chains from one specimen sequenced in a study of shared clonotypes between healthy human individuals. The assay was immunoSEQ multiplex PCR, and TCRdb's table has in-frame clones only and misses some. Of fewer than 1.8 million clones in the sample, less than 99% were seen once. Sequencing used naive CD4+ T cells sorted from blood. The subset is: CD45RA+ positively selected. These receptors came from a young man in good health.

On this clone: Other DNA sequences in this specimen translate into the identical CDR3. The V call is TRBV19, the J call TRBJ2-5; D gene ambiguous. Germline CDR1 is LNHDA and CDR2 is SQIVND (reference sequence). This CDR3 has 14 residues. The ends were cut back, 3 bases at V and 2 bases at J, with 10 bases in the middle. Here the CDR3 reads CASSIIWGQETQYF. As DNA, the CDR3 is TGTGCCAGTAGTATTATTTGGGGTCAAGAGACCCAGTACTTC.

The CDR3 loop is CSVDDRGTGQFF. CDR3 DNA: TGCAGCGTTGATGACCGTGGGACAGGGCAGTTCTTC. The rearrangement uses TRBV29-1 and TRBJ2-1, with 8 positions matching TRBD1. The ends lost 3 bases at V and 12 bases at J; junction bases unmatched: 7. The CDR3 totals 12 residues. Germline values: CDR1 SQVTM, CDR2 ANQGSEA.

This rearrangement joins TRBV9 to TRBJ2-3; 10 bases fit TRBD2. This CDR3 spans 15 amino acids. Unmatched junction bases numbered 2, after V lost 0 bases and J lost 4 bases. From germline, CDR1 is SGDLS and CDR2 YYNGEE. This CDR3 is CASSVDSGRSDTQYF. The CDR3 DNA reads as TGTGCCAGCAGCGTAGATAGCGGGAGGTCAGATACGCAGTATTTT.

The chain combines TRBV29-1 with TRBJ1-2; a weak D match, TRBD1 (6 bases). V lost 7 bases to trimming and J lost 6 bases, with 18 bases between them. The CDR3 covers 13 residues. The V gene's germline CDR1 is SQVTM and CDR2 ANQGSEA. The CDR3 bases are TGCAGCGCCTCAGGGGCGGGGGGGAATGGCTACACCTTC. Amino acid sequence: CSASGAGGNGYTF.

Remarks on this clone: Other nucleotide sequences from this sample produce the same CDR3. For the CDR3, the DNA is TGTGCCAGCAGCGTGAGGACCTTCACAGATACGCAGTATTTT. Translating it yields CASSVRTFTDTQYF. The gene calls are TRBV9 and TRBJ2-3; the D is unclear. V lost 2 bases to trimming and J lost 2 bases, with 9 bases between them. Germline V CDR1 and CDR2: SGDLS, YYNGEE. The CDR3 extends over 14 amino acids.

The chain has TRBV4-1 and TRBJ2-1, with a weak D call TRBD1 (5 bases). The CDR3 extends over 18 amino acids. The V end was cut by 0 bases, the J end by 6 bases, with 21 bases between. Germline V gene sequence: CDR1 MGHRA, CDR2 YSYEKL. CDR3 loop: CASSQEEKRGRSGNEQFF. In DNA form, the CDR3 reads TGCGCCAGCAGCCAAGAAGAAAAAAGGGGAAGGTCTGGCAATGAGCAGTTCTTC.

The chain employs TRBV5-6 and TRBJ2-7; the D gene is possibly TRBD1 (6 bases). The CDR3 loop spans 15 amino acids. Germline V gene sequence: CDR1 SGHDT, CDR2 YYEEEE. V was cut by 4 bases and J by 2 bases, with 16 bases left in between. CDR3 region: CASSTPGTTAYEQYF. CDR3 in DNA: TGTGCCAGCAGCACCCCCGGGACAACAGCCTACGAGCAGTACTTC.

V gene TRBV6-6 combines with J gene TRBJ2-5; 8 nucleotides line up with TRBD1. The CDR3 extends over 14 amino acids. J lost 4 bases, V lost 4 bases, and 5 bases had no gene match. Germline assignment: CDR1 MNHNY and CDR2 SVGAGI (reference sequence). The DNA of the CDR3 is TGTGCCAGCAGTTTGCCGGGACAGGTAGAGACCCAGTACTTC. Protein product: CASSLPGQVETQYF.

The gene calls are TRBV10-3 and TRBJ2-2; TRBD1 aligns across 8 bases. With 3 bases clipped from V and 3 bases from J, the junction kept 0 bases outside the gene matches. Germline loops: CDR1 ENHRY, CDR2 SYGVKD. This CDR3 is 14 amino acids long. The CDR3 region is CAISDRGHTGELFF. The CDR3 bases are TGTGCCATCAGTGACAGGGGGCACACCGGGGAGCTGTTTTTT.

The J gene is TRBJ2-6, the V gene TRBV9, with D hard to call. CDR1 and CDR2 (germline): SGDLS, YYNGEE. This CDR3 spans 15 amino acids. The ends were cut back, 3 bases at V and 2 bases at J, with 9 bases in the middle. Here the CDR3 reads CASSAKGTGANVLTF. CDR3 bases: TGTGCCAGCAGCGCCAAGGGTACTGGGGCCAACGTCCTGACTTTC.